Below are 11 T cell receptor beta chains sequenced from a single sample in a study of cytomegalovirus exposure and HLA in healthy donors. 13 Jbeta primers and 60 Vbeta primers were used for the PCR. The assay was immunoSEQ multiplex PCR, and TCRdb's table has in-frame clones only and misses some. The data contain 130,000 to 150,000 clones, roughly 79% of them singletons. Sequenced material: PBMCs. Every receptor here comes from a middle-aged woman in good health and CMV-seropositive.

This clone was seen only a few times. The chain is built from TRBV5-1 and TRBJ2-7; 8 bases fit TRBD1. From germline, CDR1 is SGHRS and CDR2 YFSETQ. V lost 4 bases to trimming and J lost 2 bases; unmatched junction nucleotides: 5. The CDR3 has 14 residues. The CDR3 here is CASSLRGQAYEQYF. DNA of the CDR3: TGCGCCAGCAGCCTCCGGGGACAGGCCTACGAGCAGTACTTC. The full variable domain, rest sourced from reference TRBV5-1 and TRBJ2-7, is KAGVTQTPRYLIKTRGQQVTLSCSPISGHRSVSWYQQTPGQGLQFLFEYFSETQRNKGNFPGRFSGRQFSNSRSEMNVSTLELGDSALYLCASSLRGQAYEQYFGPGTRLTVT.

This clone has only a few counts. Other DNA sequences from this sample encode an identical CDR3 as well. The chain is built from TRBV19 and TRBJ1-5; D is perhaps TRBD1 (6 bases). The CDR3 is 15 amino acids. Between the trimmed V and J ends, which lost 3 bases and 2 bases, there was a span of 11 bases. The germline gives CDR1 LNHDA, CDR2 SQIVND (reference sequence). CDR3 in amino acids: CASSIDGGGNQPQHF. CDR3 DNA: TGTGCCAGTAGTATCGATGGGGGCGGCAATCAGCCCCAGCATTTT. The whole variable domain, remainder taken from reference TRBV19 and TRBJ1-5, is DGGITQSPKYLFRKEGQNVTLSCEQNLNHDAMYWYRQDPGQGLRLIYYSQIVNDFQKGDIAEGYSVSREKKESFPLTVTSAQKNPTAFYLCASSIDGGGNQPQHFGDGTRLSIL.

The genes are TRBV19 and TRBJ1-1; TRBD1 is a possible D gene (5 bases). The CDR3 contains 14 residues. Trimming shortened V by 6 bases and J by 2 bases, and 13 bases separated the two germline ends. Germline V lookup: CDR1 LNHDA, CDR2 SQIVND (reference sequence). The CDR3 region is CASRSMGGNTEAFF. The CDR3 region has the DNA TGTGCCAGTAGATCCATGGGGGGAAACACTGAAGCTTTCTTT.

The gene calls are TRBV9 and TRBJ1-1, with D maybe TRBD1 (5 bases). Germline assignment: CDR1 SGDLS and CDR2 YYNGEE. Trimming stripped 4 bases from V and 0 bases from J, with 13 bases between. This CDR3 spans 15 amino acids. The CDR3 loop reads CASSSLGGVNTEAFF. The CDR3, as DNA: TGTGCCAGCAGCTCTCTTGGAGGGGTGAACACTGAAGCTTTCTTT.

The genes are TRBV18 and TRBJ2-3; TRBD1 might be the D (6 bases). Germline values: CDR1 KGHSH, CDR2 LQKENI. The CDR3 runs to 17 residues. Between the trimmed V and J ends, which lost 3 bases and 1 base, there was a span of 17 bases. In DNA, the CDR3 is TGTGCCAGCTCACCGGGAACTTGGGGGCAGGGCACAGATACGCAGTATTTT. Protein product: CASSPGTWGQGTDTQYF.

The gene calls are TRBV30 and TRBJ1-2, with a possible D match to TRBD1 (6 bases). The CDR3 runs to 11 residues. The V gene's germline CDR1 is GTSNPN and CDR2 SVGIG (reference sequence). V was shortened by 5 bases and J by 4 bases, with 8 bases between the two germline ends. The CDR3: CAWGRGYGYTF. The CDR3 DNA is TGTGCCTGGGGCAGGGGCTATGGCTACACCTTC.

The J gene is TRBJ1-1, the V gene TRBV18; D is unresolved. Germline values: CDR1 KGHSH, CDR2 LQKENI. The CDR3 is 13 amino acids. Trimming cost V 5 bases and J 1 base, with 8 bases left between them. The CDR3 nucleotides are TGTGCCAGCTCATCTTCAGGGAACACTGAAGCTTTCTTT. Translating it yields CASSSSGNTEAFF. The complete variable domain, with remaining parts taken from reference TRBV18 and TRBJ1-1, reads NAGVMQNPRHLVRRRGQEARLRCSPMKGHSHVYWYRQLPEEGLKFMVYLQKENIIDESGMPKERFSAEFPKEGPSILRIQQVVRGDSAAYFCASSSSGNTEAFFGQGTRLTVV.

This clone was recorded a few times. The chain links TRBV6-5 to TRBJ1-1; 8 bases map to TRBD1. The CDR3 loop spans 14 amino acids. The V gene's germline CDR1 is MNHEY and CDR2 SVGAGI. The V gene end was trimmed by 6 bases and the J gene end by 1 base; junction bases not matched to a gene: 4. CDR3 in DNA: TGTGCCAGCAGCCCCGGGACAGGGAACACTGAAGCTTTCTTT. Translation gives CASSPGTGNTEAFF.

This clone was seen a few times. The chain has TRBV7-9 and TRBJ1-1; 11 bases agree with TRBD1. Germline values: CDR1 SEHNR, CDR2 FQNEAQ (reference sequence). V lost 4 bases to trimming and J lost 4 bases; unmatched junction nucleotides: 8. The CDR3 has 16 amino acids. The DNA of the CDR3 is TGTGCCAGCAGCTCGGGACAGGGGGTCCCCCTCACTGAAGCTTTCTTT. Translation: CASSSGQGVPLTEAFF.

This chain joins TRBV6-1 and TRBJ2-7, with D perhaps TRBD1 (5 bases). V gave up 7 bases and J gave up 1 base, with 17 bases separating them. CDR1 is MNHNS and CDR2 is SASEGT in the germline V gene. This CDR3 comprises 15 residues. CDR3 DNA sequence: TGTGCCAGCACCCTCAGGGTACAGCTATCCTACGAGCAGTACTTC. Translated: CASTLRVQLSYEQYF.

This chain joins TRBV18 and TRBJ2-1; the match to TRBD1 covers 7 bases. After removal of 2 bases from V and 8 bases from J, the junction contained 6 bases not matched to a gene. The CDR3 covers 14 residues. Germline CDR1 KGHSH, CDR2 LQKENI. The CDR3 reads CASSPTQGPYEQFF. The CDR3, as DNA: TGTGCCAGCTCACCAACACAGGGGCCGTATGAGCAGTTCTTC. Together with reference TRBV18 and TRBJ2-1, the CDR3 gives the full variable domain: NAGVMQNPRHLVRRRGQEARLRCSPMKGHSHVYWYRQLPEEGLKFMVYLQKENIIDESGMPKERFSAEFPKEGPSILRIQQVVRGDSAAYFCASSPTQGPYEQFFGPGTRLTVL.